This entry lists 3 T cell receptor beta chains sequenced from one sample in a study of blood T cell repertoires in COVID-19. Sequenced by immunoSEQ multiplex PCR; TCRdb stores in-frame clones only, minus some. The sample lists roughly 350,000 clones, about 90% seen once, with roughly 6.3% in the top ten. Sequencing was performed on peripheral blood. These receptors all come from a woman between 45 and 65 years old with COVID-19, enrolled during active disease.

The chain is built from TRBV2 and TRBJ2-7; the D gene is possibly TRBD1 (5 bases). CDR3 length: 15 amino acids. Germline V lookup: CDR1 SNHLY, CDR2 FYNNEI. The V and J ends lost 2 bases and 6 bases respectively, with 17 bases between them. The CDR3 reads CASSERPGKEFEQYF. The CDR3 bases are TGTGCCAGCAGTGAACGGCCAGGGAAGGAGTTCGAGCAGTACTTC.

This clone was recorded at least ten times. The chain couples TRBV2 to TRBJ1-1, with TRBD1 matching over 8 bases. The CDR3 length is 19 residues. Trimming cost V 1 base and J 4 bases; bases outside gene matches: 17. CDR1 and CDR2 from the germline V gene are SNHLY and FYNNEI. CDR3: CASSEVRPYIGQGVTEAFF. For the CDR3, the DNA is TGTGCCAGCAGTGAAGTGAGGCCTTATATTGGACAGGGCGTCACTGAAGCTTTCTTT.

The V and J genes are TRBV7-2 and TRBJ1-6; maybe TRBD1 (5 bases). Germline-derived CDR1 and CDR2 are SGHTA and FQGNSA. This CDR3 is built from 14 residues. V lost 5 bases to trimming and J lost 10 bases, with 15 bases between them. The CDR3 coding sequence is TGTGCCAGCAGCACCGGCGGGGCCTGGTCACCCCTCCACTTT. Its protein product is CASSTGGAWSPLHF.